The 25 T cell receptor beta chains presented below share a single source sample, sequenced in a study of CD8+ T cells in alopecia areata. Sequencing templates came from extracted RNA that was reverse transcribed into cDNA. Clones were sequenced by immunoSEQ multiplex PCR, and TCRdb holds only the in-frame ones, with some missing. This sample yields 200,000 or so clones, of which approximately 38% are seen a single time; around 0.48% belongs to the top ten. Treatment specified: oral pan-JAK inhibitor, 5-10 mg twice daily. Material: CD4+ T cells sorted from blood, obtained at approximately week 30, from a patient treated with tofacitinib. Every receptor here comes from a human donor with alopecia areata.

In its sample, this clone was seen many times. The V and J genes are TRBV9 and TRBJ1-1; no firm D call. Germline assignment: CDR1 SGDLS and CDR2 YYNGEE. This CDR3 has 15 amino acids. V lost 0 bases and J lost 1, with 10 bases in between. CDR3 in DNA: TGTGCCAGCAGCGTAGGGACTTGGGAGAACACTGAAGCTTTCTTT. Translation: CASSVGTWENTEAFF. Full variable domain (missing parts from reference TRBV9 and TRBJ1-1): DSGVTQTPKHLITATGQRVTLRCSPRSGDLSVYWYQQSLDQGLQFLIQYYNGEERAKGNILERFSAQQFPDLHSELNLSSLELGDSALYFCASSVGTWENTEAFFGQGTRLTVV.

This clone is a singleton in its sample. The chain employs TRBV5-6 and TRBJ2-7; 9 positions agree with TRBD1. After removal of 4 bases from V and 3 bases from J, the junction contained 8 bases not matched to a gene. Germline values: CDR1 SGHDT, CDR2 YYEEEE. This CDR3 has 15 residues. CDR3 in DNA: TGTGCCAGCAGCCTACCGGAGACAGGGGGCTACGAGCAGTACTTC. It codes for CASSLPETGGYEQYF. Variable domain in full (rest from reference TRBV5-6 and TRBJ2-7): DAGVTQSPTHLIKTRGQQVTLRCSPKSGHDTVSWYQQALGQGPQFIFQYYEEEERQRGNFPDRFSGHQFPNYSSELNVNALLLGDSALYLCASSLPETGGYEQYFGPGTRLTVT.

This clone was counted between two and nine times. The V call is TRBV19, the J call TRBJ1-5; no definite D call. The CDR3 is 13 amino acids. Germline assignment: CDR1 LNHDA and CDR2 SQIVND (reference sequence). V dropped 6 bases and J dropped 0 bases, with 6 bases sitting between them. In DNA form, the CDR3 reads TGTGCCAGTAGATGGGGTAGCAATCAGCCCCAGCATTTT. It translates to CASRWGSNQPQHF.

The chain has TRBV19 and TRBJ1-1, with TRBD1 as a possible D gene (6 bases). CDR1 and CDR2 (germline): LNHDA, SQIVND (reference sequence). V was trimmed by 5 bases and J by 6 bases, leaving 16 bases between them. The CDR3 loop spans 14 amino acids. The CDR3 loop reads CASSSGGDSSEAFF. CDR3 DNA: TGTGCCAGTAGTTCCGGGGGCGACTCCTCTGAAGCTTTCTTT.

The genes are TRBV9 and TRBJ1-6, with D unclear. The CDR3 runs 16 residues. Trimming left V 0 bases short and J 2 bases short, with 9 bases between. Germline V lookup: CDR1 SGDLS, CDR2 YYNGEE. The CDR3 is CASSVGGSAYNSPLHF. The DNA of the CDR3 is TGTGCCAGCAGCGTAGGAGGAAGCGCCTATAATTCACCCCTCCACTTT.

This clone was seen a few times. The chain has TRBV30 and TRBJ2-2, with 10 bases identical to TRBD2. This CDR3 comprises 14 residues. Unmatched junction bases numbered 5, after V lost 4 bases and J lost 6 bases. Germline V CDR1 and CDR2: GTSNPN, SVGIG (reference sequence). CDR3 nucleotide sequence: TGTGCCTGGACTAGCGGGAGTCTTTCCGGGGAGCTGTTTTTT. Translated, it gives CAWTSGSLSGELFF.

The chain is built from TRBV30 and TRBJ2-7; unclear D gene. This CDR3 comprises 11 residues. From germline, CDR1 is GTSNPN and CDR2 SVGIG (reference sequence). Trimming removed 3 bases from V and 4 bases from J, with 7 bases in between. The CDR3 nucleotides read TGTGCCTGGAGATCCGGATACGAGCAGTACTTC. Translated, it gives CAWRSGYEQYF.

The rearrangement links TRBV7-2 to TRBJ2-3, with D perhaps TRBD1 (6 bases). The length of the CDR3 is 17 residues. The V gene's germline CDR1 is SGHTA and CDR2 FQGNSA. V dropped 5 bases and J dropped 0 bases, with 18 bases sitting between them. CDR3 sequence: CASSAGYRVSSTDTQYF. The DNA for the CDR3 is TGTGCCAGCAGCGCCGGGTACAGGGTATCTAGCACAGATACGCAGTATTTT. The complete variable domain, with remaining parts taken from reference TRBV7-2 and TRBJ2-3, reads GAGVSQSPSNKVTEKGKDVELRCDPISGHTALYWYRQSLGQGLEFLIYFQGNSAPDKSGLPSDRFSAERTGGSVSTLTIQRTQQEDSAVYLCASSAGYRVSSTDTQYFGPGTRLTVL.

The CDR3, as DNA: TGCAGCGTGGTGGGCATCCTGGGCCCCTACGAGCAGTACTTC. Its translation: CSVVGILGPYEQYF. J is TRBJ2-7 and V is TRBV29-1; D not certain. This CDR3 region has 14 residues. Germline CDR1 is SQVTM and CDR2 is ANQGSEA. Trimming shortened V by 6 bases and J by 2 bases, and 17 bases separated the two germline ends.

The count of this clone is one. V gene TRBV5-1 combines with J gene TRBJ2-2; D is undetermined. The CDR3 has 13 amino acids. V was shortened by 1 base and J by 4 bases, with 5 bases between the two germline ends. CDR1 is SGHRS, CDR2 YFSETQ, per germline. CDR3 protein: CASSLWGTGELFF. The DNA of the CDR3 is TGCGCCAGCAGCTTGTGGGGCACCGGGGAGCTGTTTTTT.

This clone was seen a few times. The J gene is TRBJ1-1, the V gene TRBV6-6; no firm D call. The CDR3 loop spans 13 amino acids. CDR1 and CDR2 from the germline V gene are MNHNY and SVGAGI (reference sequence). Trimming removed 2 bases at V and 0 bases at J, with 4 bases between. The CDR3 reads CASSYGMNTEAFF. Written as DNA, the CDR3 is TGTGCCAGCAGTTACGGGATGAACACTGAAGCTTTCTTT.

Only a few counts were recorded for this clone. This CDR3 is CASSLERLTGELFF. DNA of the CDR3: TGTGCCAGCAGCTTAGAGCGTCTCACCGGGGAGCTGTTTTTT. The chain employs TRBV11-2 and TRBJ2-2, with D uncertain. Germline CDR1 and CDR2: SGHAT and FQNNGV. The germline V and J ends were trimmed by 0 bases and 4 bases, with 6 bases remaining between them. This CDR3 region has 14 residues.

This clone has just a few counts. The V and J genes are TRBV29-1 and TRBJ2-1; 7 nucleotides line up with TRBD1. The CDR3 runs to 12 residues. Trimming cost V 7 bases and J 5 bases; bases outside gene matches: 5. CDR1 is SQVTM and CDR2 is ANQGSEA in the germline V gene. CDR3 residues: CSGDRDDNEQFF. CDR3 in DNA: TGCAGCGGCGACAGGGACGACAATGAGCAGTTCTTC.

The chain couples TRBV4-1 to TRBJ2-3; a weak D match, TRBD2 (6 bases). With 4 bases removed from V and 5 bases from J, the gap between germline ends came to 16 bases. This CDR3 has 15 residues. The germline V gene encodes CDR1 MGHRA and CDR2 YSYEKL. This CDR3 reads CASSLVVGGEDTQYF. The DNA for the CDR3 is TGCGCCAGCAGCCTCGTGGTGGGGGGAGAAGATACGCAGTATTTT.

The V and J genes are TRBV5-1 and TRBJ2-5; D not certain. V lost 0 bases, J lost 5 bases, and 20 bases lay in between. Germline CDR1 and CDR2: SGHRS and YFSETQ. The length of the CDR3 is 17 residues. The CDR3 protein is CASSLAPGQPEGETQYF. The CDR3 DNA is TGCGCCAGCAGCTTGGCCCCGGGCCAGCCGGAAGGGGAGACCCAGTACTTC.

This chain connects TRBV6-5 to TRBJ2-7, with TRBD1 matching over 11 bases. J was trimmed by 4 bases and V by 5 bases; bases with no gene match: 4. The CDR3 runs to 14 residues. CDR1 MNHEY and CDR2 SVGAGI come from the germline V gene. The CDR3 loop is CASSRDRGSYEQYF. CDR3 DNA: TGTGCCAGCAGTAGGGACAGGGGGTCGTACGAGCAGTACTTC.

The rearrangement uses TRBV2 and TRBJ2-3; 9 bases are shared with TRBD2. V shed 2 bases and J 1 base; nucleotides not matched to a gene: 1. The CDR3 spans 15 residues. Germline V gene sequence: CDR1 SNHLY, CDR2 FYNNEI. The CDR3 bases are TGTGCCAGCAGTGAAAGGACTAGCGGCACAGATACGCAGTATTTT. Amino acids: CASSERTSGTDTQYF.

Here the CDR3 DNA reads TGCACTCCCCTTCCCGGATACTCTGGAAACACCATATATTTT. Translating gives CTPLPGYSGNTIYF. The rearrangement links TRBV29-1 to TRBJ1-3; D unclear. The CDR3 extends over 14 amino acids. Germline lookup yields CDR1 SQVTM and CDR2 ANQGSEA.

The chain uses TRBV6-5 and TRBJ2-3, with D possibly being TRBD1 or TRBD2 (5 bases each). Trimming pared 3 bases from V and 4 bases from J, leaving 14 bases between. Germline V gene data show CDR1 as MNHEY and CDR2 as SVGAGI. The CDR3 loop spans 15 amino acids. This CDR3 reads CASSYGGGVPDTQYF. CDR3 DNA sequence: TGTGCCAGCAGTTATGGGGGTGGGGTACCAGATACGCAGTATTTT.

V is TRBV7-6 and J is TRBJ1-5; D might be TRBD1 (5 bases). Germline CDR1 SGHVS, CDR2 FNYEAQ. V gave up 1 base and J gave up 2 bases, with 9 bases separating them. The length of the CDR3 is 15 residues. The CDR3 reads CASSLEPRGNQPQHF. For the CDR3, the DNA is TGTGCCAGCAGCTTAGAACCCAGGGGCAATCAGCCCCAGCATTTT.

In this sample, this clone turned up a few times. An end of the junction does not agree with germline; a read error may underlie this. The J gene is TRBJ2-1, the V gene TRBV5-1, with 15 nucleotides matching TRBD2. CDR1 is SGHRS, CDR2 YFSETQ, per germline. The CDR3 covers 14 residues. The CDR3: CASSFGTSGGHVVF. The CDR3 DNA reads TGCGCCAGCAGCTTCGGGACTAGCGGGGGGCATGTCGTCTTC. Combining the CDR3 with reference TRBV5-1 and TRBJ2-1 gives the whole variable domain KAGVTQTPRYLIKTRGQQVTLSCSPISGHRSVSWYQQTPGQGLQFLFEYFSETQRNKGNFPGRFSGRQFSNSRSEMNVSTLELGDSALYLCASSFGTSGGHVVFGPGTRLTVL.

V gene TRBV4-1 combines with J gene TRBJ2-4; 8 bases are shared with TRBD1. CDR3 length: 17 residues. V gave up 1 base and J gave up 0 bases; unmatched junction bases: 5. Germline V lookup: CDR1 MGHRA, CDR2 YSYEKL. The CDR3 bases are TGCGCCAGCAGCCAAGTTGGCAGGGGGCTAGCCAAAAACATTCAGTACTTC. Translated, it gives CASSQVGRGLAKNIQYF.

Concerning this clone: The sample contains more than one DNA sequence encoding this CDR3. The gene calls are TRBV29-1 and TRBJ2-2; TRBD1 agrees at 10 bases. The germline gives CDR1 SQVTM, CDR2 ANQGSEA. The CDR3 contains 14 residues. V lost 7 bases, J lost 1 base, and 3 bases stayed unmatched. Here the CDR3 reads CSARDRGNTGELFF. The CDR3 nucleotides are TGCAGCGCGCGGGACAGGGGGAACACCGGGGAGCTGTTTTTT.

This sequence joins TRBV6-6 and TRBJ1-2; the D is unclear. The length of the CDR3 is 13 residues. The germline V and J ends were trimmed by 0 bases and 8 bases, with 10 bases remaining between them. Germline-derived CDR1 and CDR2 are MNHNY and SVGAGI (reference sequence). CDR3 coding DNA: TGTGCCAGCAGTTACTCAGGGAAGGAGGGCTACACCTTC. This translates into CASSYSGKEGYTF.

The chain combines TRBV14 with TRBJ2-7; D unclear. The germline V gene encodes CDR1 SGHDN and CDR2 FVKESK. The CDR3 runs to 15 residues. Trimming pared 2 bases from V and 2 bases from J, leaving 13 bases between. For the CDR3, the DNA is TGTGCCAGCAGCCAAAGGGTCCCTGGGACCTACGAGCAGTACTTC. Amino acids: CASSQRVPGTYEQYF.